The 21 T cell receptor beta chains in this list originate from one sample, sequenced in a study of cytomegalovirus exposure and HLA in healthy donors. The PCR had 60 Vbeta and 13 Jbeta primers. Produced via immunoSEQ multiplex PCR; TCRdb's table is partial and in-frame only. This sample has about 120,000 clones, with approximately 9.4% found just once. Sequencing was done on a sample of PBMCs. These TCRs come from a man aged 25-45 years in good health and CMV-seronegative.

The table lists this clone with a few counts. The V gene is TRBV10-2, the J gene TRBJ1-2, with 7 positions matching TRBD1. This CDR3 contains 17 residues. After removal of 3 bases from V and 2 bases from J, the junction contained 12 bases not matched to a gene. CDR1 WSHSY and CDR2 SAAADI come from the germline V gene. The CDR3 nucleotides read TGCGCCAGCAGTGAAGCAACAGGGGTATGGCCGAACTATGGCTACACCTTC. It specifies CASSEATGVWPNYGYTF.

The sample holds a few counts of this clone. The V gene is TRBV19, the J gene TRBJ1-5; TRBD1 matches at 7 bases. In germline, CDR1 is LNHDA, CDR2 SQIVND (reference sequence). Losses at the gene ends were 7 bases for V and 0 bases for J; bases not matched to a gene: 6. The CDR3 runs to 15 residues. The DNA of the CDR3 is TGTGCCAGTACGTTGGGACAGTATAGCAATCAGCCCCAGCATTTT. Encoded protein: CASTLGQYSNQPQHF.

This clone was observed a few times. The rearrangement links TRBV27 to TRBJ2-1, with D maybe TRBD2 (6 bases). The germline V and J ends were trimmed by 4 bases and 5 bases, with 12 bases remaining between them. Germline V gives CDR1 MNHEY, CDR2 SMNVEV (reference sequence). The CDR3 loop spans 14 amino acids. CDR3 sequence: CASSYSSAHNEQFF. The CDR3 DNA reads TGTGCCAGCAGTTACTCTAGCGCCCACAATGAGCAGTTCTTC.

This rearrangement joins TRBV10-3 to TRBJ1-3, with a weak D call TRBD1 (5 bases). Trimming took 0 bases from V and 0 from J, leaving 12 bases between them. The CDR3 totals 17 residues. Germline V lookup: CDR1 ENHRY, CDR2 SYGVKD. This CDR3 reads CAISESGGRSSGNTIYF. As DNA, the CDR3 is TGTGCCATCAGTGAGTCGGGGGGTAGAAGCTCTGGAAACACCATATATTTT.

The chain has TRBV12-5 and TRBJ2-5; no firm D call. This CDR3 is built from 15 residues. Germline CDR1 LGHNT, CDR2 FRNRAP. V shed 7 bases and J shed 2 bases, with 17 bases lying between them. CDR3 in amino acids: CASEPGIFEQETQYF. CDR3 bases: TGTGCTAGTGAACCTGGCATCTTTGAACAAGAGACCCAGTACTTC.

CDR3 loop: CASSSPSGDYEQYF. The CDR3 region has the DNA TGTGCCAGCAGCAGCCCTAGCGGGGACTACGAGCAGTACTTC. The chain couples TRBV21-1 to TRBJ2-7; the table's D call, TRBD2, has no DNA check behind it. TRBV21-1 is assigned pseudogene status. The length of the CDR3 is 14 residues.

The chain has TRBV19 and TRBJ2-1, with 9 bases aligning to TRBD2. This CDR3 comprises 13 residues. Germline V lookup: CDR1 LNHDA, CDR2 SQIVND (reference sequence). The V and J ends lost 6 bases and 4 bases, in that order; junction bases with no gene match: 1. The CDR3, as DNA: TGTGCCAGTAGGACTAGCGGTTACAATGAGCAGTTCTTC. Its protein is CASRTSGYNEQFF.

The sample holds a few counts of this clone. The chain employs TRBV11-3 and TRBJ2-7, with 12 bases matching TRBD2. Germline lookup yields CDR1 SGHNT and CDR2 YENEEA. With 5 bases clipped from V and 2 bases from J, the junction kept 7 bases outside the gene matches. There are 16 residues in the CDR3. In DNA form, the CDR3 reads TGTGCCAGCAGCCCTAGGAGACTAGCGGGAGCCTACGAGCAGTACTTC. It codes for CASSPRRLAGAYEQYF. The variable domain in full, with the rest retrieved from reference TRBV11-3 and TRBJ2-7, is EAGVVQSPRYKIIEKKQPVAFWCNPISGHNTLYWYLQNLGQGPELLIRYENEEAVDDSQLPKDRFSAERLKGVDSTLKIQPAELGDSAVYLCASSPRRLAGAYEQYFGPGTRLTVT.

The CDR3 protein is CASRPPPGQGNEKLFF. DNA of the CDR3: TGTGCCAGCAGGCCTCCCCCGGGACAGGGTAATGAAAAACTGTTTTTT. The gene calls are TRBV28 and TRBJ1-4; the match to TRBD1 covers 9 bases. The junction had 9 bases not matched to a gene; V was cut back by 6 bases and J by 4 bases. The CDR3 sequence is 16 residues long. In germline, CDR1 is MDHEN, CDR2 SYDVKM.

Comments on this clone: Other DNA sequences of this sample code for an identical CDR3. CDR3 sequence (DNA): TGTGCCAGCAGCTTAGACCAGGCTAGCGGCGCCTACGAGCAGTACTTC. Translation: CASSLDQASGAYEQYF. The rearrangement links TRBV11-2 to TRBJ2-7, with 7 bases lining up with TRBD2. Per the germline V gene, CDR1 is SGHAT and CDR2 is FQNNGV. The V gene end was trimmed by 0 bases and the J gene end by 2 bases; junction bases not matched to a gene: 7. The CDR3 is 16 residues long.

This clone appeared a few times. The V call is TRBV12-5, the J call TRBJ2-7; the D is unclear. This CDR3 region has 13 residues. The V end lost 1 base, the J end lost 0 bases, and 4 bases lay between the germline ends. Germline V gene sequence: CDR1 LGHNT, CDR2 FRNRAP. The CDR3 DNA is TGTGCTAGTGGTTTGGAGAGCTCCTACGAGCAGTACTTC. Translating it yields CASGLESSYEQYF.

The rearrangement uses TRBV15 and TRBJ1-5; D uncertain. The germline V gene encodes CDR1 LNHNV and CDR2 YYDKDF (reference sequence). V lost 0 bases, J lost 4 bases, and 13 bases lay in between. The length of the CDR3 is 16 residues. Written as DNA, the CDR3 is TGTGCCACCAGCAGAGATCGGCAGGCTGGTAATCAGCCCCAGCATTTT. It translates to CATSRDRQAGNQPQHF. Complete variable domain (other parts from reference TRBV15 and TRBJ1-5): DAMVIQNPRYQVTQFGKPVTLSCSQTLNHNVMYWYQQKSSQAPKLLFHYYDKDFNNEADTPDNFQSRRPNTSFCFLDIRSPGLGDTAMYLCATSRDRQAGNQPQHFGDGTRLSIL.

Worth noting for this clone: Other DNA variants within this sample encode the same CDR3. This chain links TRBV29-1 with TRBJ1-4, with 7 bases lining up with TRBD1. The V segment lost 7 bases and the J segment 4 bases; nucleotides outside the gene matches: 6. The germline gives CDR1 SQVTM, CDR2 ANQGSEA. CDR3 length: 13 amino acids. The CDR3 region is CSGGTAGNEKLFF. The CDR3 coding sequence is TGCAGCGGCGGGACAGCGGGTAATGAAAAACTGTTTTTT.

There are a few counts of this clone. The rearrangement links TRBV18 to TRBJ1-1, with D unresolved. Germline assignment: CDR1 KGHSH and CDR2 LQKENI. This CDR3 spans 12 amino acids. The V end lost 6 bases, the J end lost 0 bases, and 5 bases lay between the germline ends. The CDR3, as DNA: TGTGCCAGCTCTCAAATGAACACTGAAGCTTTCTTT. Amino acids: CASSQMNTEAFF.

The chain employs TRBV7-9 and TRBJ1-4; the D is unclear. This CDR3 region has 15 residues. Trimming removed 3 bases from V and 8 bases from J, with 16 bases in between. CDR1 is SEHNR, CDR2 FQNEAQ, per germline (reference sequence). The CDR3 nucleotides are TGTGCCAGCAGCTTGGGCGGGAAAGCGGGGGAAAAACTGTTTTTT. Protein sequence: CASSLGGKAGEKLFF. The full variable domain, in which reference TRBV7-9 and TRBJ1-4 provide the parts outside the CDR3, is DTGVSQNPRHKITKRGQNVTFRCDPISEHNRLYWYRQTLGQGPEFLTYFQNEAQLEKSRLLSDRFSAERPKGSFSTLEIQRTEQGDSAMYLCASSLGGKAGEKLFFGSGTQLSVL.

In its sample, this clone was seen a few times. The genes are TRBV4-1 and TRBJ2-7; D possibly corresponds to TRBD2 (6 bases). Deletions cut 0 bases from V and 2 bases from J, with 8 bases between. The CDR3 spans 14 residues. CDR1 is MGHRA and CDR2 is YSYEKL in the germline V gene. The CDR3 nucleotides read TGCGCCAGCAGCCAAGAGATAGCGGCCTACGAGCAGTACTTC. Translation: CASSQEIAAYEQYF.

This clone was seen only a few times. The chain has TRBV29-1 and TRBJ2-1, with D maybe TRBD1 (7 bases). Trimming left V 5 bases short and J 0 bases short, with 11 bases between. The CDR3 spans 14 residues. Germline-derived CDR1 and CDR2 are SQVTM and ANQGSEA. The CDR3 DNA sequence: TGCAGCGTTTGGCGGGACAGCTCCTACAATGAGCAGTTCTTC. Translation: CSVWRDSSYNEQFF.

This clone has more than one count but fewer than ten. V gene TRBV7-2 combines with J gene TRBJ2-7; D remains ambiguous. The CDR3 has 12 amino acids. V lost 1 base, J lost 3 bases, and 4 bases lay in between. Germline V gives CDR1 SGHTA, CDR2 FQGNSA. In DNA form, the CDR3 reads TGTGCCAGCAGCTTAGACTTCTACGAGCAGTACTTC. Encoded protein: CASSLDFYEQYF. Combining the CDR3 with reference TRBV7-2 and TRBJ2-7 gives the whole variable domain GAGVSQSPSNKVTEKGKDVELRCDPISGHTALYWYRQSLGQGLEFLIYFQGNSAPDKSGLPSDRFSAERTGGSVSTLTIQRTQQEDSAVYLCASSLDFYEQYFGPGTRLTVT.

The CDR3 protein is CASSLHGTSGRAADTQYF. CDR3 nucleotide sequence: TGTGCCAGCAGCTTACACGGGACTAGCGGGAGGGCCGCTGATACGCAGTATTTT. The J gene is TRBJ2-3, the V gene TRBV7-3, with 16 bases identical to TRBD2. V lost 2 bases to trimming and J lost 6 bases; unmatched junction nucleotides: 8. Germline loops: CDR1 SGHTA, CDR2 FQGTGA. This CDR3 is 18 amino acids long.

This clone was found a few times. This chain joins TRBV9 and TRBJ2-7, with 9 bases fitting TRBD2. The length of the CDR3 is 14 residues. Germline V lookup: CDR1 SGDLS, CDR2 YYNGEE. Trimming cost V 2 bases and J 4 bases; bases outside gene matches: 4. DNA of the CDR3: TGTGCCAGCAGCGTGGGGACTAGCCTTTACGAGCAGTACTTC. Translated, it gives CASSVGTSLYEQYF.

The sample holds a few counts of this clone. Here the CDR3 DNA reads TGTGCCAGCAGCGTAAGCCAGGGGGCTGAAAAACTGTTTTTT. It codes for CASSVSQGAEKLFF. This chain joins TRBV9 and TRBJ1-4; 8 positions agree with TRBD1. Germline loops: CDR1 SGDLS, CDR2 YYNGEE. The CDR3 contains 14 residues. The junction had 3 bases not matched to a gene; V was cut back by 1 base and J by 7 bases. Combining the CDR3 with reference TRBV9 and TRBJ1-4 gives the whole variable domain DSGVTQTPKHLITATGQRVTLRCSPRSGDLSVYWYQQSLDQGLQFLIQYYNGEERAKGNILERFSAQQFPDLHSELNLSSLELGDSALYFCASSVSQGAEKLFFGSGTQLSVL.